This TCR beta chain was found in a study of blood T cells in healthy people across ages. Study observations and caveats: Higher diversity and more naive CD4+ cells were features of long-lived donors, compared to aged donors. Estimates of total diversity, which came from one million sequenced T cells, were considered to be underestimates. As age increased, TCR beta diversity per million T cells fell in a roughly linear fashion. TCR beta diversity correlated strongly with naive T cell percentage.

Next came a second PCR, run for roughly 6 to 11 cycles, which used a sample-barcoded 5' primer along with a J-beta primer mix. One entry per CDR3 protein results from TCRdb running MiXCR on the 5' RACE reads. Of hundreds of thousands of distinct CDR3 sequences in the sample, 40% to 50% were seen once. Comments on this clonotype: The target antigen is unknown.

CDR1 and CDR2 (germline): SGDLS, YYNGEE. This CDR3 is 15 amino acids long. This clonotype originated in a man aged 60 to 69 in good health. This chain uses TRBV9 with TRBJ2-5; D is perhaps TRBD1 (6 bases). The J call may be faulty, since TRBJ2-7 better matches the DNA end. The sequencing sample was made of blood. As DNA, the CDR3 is TGTGCCAGCAGCCGGGACACGCAGGGACCCTACGAGCAGTACTTC. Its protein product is CASSRDTQGPYEQYF.